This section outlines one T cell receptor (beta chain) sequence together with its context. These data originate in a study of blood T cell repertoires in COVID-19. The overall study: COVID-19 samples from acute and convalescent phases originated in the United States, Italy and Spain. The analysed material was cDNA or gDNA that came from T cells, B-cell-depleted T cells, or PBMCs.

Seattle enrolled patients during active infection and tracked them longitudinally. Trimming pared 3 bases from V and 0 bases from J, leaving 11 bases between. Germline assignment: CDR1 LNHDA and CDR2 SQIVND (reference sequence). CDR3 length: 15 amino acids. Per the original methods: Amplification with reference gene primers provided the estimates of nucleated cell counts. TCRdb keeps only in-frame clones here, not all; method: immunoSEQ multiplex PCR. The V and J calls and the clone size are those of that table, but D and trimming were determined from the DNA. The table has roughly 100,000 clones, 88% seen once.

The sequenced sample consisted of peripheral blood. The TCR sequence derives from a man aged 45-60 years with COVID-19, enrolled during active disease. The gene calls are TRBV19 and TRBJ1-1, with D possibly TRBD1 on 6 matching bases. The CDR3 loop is CASSISEGVNTEAFF. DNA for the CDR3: TGTGCCAGTAGTATCAGCGAGGGGGTGAACACTGAAGCTTTCTTT.